What follows describes a single TCR beta chain. This sample is part of a study of tumor-infiltrating lymphocytes in primary liver carcinoma. Study-level information: The patient population consisted of men and women between 30 and 69 years of age.

CDR1 MDHEN and CDR2 SYDVKM come from the germline V gene. V shed 6 bases and J shed 0 bases, with 15 bases lying between them. The CDR3 spans 15 residues. RNA was extracted from whole blood without cell sorting, alongside germline DNA. Those patients suffered from chronic HBV infection and were treatment-naive. Total RNA (approximately 500 ng) served as template for TCR beta cDNA synthesis primed by a constant-region primer. Three-round nested multiplex PCR performed with slightly modified ARM-PCR produced the TCR beta libraries. TRBV1-TRBV30 forward and Cbeta reverse primers drove the first two approximately 10-cycle rounds. TCRdb recomputed calls from the multiplex PCR reads with MiXCR, one row per CDR3 protein. The table lists a few hundred thousand distinct CDR3 sequences, roughly 60% of them singletons.

The receptor was derived from a woman in her thirties with primary liver carcinoma and hepatitis B virus infection. This sequence joins TRBV28 and TRBJ2-7; perhaps D is TRBD1 or TRBD2 (5 bases each). The sample was peripheral blood. The CDR3 is CASRHPGTDSYEQYF. The CDR3 nucleotides are TGTGCCAGCAGACACCCCGGGACGGACTCCTACGAGCAGTACTTC. Looking up the rest from reference TRBV28 and TRBJ2-7 gives the full variable domain: DVKVTQSSRYLVKRTGEKVFLECVQDMDHENMFWYRQDPGLGLRLIYFSYDVKMKEKGDIPEGYSVSREKKERFSLILESASTNQTSMYLCASRHPGTDSYEQYFGPGTRLTVT.